The clone carrying this TCR beta chain was observed a handful of times. Antigen unknown. TCRdb itself ran the reads through MiXCR, one entry per CDR3 protein. The sample shows some 130,000 distinct CDR3 sequences, 20% to 30% of them seen only once. This entry is derived from a study of T cell repertoires in cytomegalovirus infection. The clonotype originates from a human donor in good health (CMV status not recorded). Some clones in this sample may be carry-over from other donors' samples. Sample: PBMCs, sequenced either directly or after in vitro stimulation (not recorded which).

The CDR3 spells CASRASADTQYF. The CDR3 coding sequence is TGTGCCAGCAGGGCTAGCGCAGATACGCAGTATTTT. This chain links TRBV6-5 with TRBJ2-3, with D tentatively TRBD2 (6 bases). V lost 6 bases and J lost 4, with 8 bases in between. The CDR3 is 12 amino acids. CDR1 MNHEY and CDR2 SVGAGI come from the germline V gene.